This entry describes one TCR beta chain. These data come from a study of cytomegalovirus exposure and HLA in healthy donors. Researchers ran the PCR with 60 Vbeta and 13 Jbeta primers. Sequencing used immunoSEQ multiplex PCR; TCRdb keeps in-frame clones, though not all of them. The data contain over 85,000 clones, around four fifths of them seen just once; the ten biggest clones take up about 2%. The CDR3 runs to 14 residues. Germline V gene sequence: CDR1 SGHDN, CDR2 FVKESK. V lost 1 base, J lost 2 bases, and 7 bases lay in between. The chain employs TRBV14 and TRBJ2-3; D perhaps matches TRBD2 (5 bases). Sequenced sample: PBMCs. The clonotype comes from a man aged 40-49 years in good health and CMV-seronegative. The CDR3 here is CASSQGTATDTQYF. The CDR3 coding sequence is TGTGCCAGCAGCCAAGGGACTGCCACAGATACGCAGTATTTT.